This T cell receptor beta chain was sequenced during a study of blood T cell repertoires in COVID-19. On the study more broadly: There were acute and convalescent COVID-19 samples, and they came from the United States, Italy and Spain. PBMCs, B-cell-depleted T cells, or T cells were the source of the cDNA or gDNA that made up the material.

Original processing methods: Using reference gene primer amplification, nucleated cell counts were estimated. The protocol was immunoSEQ multiplex PCR, while the TCRdb copy is restricted to in-frame clones and leaves out a portion. V and J calls and clone size follow that table, whereas D and trimming were derived from the DNA. The sample lists approximately 56,000 clones, 75% to 90% occurring once. The CDR3 runs to 15 residues. V was trimmed by 1 base and J by 8 bases, leaving 15 bases between them. Looked up from germline, CDR1 is SEHNR and CDR2 is FQNEAQ (reference sequence). Sequencing used peripheral blood. The chain uses TRBV7-9 and TRBJ2-1; maybe TRBD2 (6 bases). The receptor's source is a woman aged 60-70 years with COVID-19, enrolled during active disease. The CDR3 here is CASSLGAGLGDEQFF. Here the CDR3 DNA reads TGTGCCAGCAGCTTAGGGGCGGGATTAGGCGATGAGCAGTTCTTC.